This T cell receptor (beta chain) was sequenced in a study of T cells after posttransplantation cyclophosphamide. Broader study findings: Tissue-infiltrating T cells from skin or gut overlapped little with blood T cells. Recipient CMV seropositivity and CMV reactivation strongly tracked TRB clonality. Donor-recipient repertoire similarity was low at 1-2 months, rising over year one.

CDR1 and CDR2 from the germline V gene are SEHNR and FQNEAQ (reference sequence). Trimming cost V 1 base and J 0 bases; bases outside gene matches: 8. CDR3 size: 18 residues. Cyclophosphamide on days +3 and +4 followed busulfan-fludarabine conditioning and a marrow graft. TCRdb's copy holds only in-frame clones and misses some; the assay was immunoSEQ multiplex PCR. The specimen gives under 20,000 clones without singletons; the ten biggest hold around 0.56%. This clone was seen many times. Its antigen is not identified. The source of this sequence is a female patient in her 30s who received an allogeneic stem cell transplant from a related donor, was CMV-positive, and had no GVHD. Some of these T cells may belong to the graft donor. This chain connects TRBV7-9 to TRBJ2-4; 8 bases are a match to TRBD1. The starting material was PBMCs, obtained after allogeneic stem cell transplant with posttransplant cyclophosphamide. This chain's CDR3 is CASSLGTGLLLAKNIQYF. In DNA, the CDR3 is TGTGCCAGCAGCTTAGGGACAGGGTTACTTCTAGCCAAAAACATTCAGTACTTC. The entire variable domain, with the rest obtained from reference TRBV7-9 and TRBJ2-4, is as follows: DTGVSQNPRHKITKRGQNVTFRCDPISEHNRLYWYRQTLGQGPEFLTYFQNEAQLEKSRLLSDRFSAERPKGSFSTLEIQRTEQGDSAMYLCASSLGTGLLLAKNIQYFGAGTRLSVL.